One and the same sample provided the 9 T cell receptor beta chains below, sequenced in a study of OX40 agonist ivuxolimab in advanced cancers. Assay used: immunoSEQ multiplex PCR; TCRdb lists only in-frame clones, some missing. The profile shows some 79,000 clones, 88% of them singletons. Source: CD4+ or CD8+ T cells sorted from blood, taken in a trial of the OX40 agonist ivuxolimab. The origin of the receptors is an adult with an advanced solid tumor such as melanoma, head and neck, liver or kidney cancer.

The chain has TRBV6-1 and TRBJ2-1; TRBD2 agrees at 7 bases. V was pared by 8 bases and J by 8 bases, with 9 bases of the junction left unmatched. CDR1 and CDR2 (germline): MNHNS, SASEGT. The CDR3 spans 13 residues. The DNA of the CDR3 is TGTGCCAGCCGCGGACTAGTGTCGGATGAGCAGTTCTTC. Its protein is CASRGLVSDEQFF.

V gene TRBV4-1 combines with J gene TRBJ2-3; 8 bases are a match to TRBD2. This CDR3 is 14 amino acids long. The junction had 3 bases not matched to a gene; V was cut back by 2 bases and J by 5 bases. CDR1 is MGHRA and CDR2 is YSYEKL in the germline V gene. DNA for the CDR3: TGCGCCAGCAGCCAATTCGCGGGAGGAGATACGCAGTATTTT. It is translated as CASSQFAGGDTQYF.

The genes are TRBV10-2 and TRBJ1-5; D gene ambiguous. Trimming removed 0 bases from V and 5 bases from J, with 11 bases in between. Looked up from germline, CDR1 is WSHSY and CDR2 is SAAADI. The CDR3 loop spans 15 amino acids. The CDR3 DNA reads as TGCGCCAGCAGTGAGTCGGGTAGTATGCATCAGCCCCAGCATTTT. As protein: CASSESGSMHQPQHF.

In this sample, this clone turned up a few times. The rearrangement joins TRBV19 to TRBJ2-1, with 15 bases matching TRBD2. V shed 5 bases, J shed 3 bases, and the junction held 8 bases outside the gene matches. The CDR3 runs 18 residues. CDR1 LNHDA and CDR2 SQIVND come from the germline V gene (reference sequence). The CDR3 nucleotides are TGTGCCAGTAGTCCTTGGACTAGCGGGAGGGCCAACTACAATGAGCAGTTCTTC. Translated: CASSPWTSGRANYNEQFF.

The CDR3 loop is CASSLTPFSYNEQFF. The CDR3 DNA reads as TGTGCCAGCAGCCTCACTCCCTTCTCCTACAATGAGCAGTTCTTC. The J gene is TRBJ2-1, the V gene TRBV6-5, with D hard to call. V lost 6 bases to trimming and J lost 0 bases, with 12 bases between them. The length of the CDR3 is 15 residues. Looked up from germline, CDR1 is MNHEY and CDR2 is SVGAGI.

The rearrangement joins TRBV6-1 to TRBJ1-5; D remains unclear. The germline gives CDR1 MNHNS, CDR2 SASEGT. CDR3 length: 15 residues. The V end was cut by 3 bases, the J end by 5 bases, with 14 bases between. In DNA form, the CDR3 reads TGTGCCAGCAGTGATCTGATGAGGGTTGATCAGCCCCAGCATTTT. This codes for CASSDLMRVDQPQHF.

This chain connects TRBV7-2 to TRBJ2-2; 7 nucleotides line up with TRBD2. Unmatched junction bases numbered 7, after V lost 5 bases and J lost 1 base. The CDR3 has 16 residues. Germline-derived CDR1 and CDR2 are SGHTA and FQGNSA. The CDR3 nucleotides read TGTGCCAGCAGCCTTCGGGCTAGCGGGAACACCGGGGAGCTGTTTTTT. Translation: CASSLRASGNTGELFF.

V and J are TRBV18 and TRBJ2-2, with unresolved D. The CDR3 length is 13 residues. Germline-derived CDR1 and CDR2 are KGHSH and LQKENI. Trimming took 3 bases from V and 0 from J, leaving 2 bases between them. In DNA, the CDR3 is TGTGCCAGCTCACCCGCGAACACCGGGGAGCTGTTTTTT. Translating it yields CASSPANTGELFF.

This clone was counted once. The chain has TRBV6-6 and TRBJ1-1, with 7 bases lining up with TRBD1. V gave up 6 bases and J gave up 1 base; unmatched junction bases: 5. Germline assignment: CDR1 MNHNY and CDR2 SVGAGI (reference sequence). The CDR3 runs to 14 residues. This chain's CDR3 is CASSGAGGNTEAFF. The CDR3 nucleotides read TGTGCCAGCAGCGGCGCAGGGGGGAACACTGAAGCTTTCTTT.